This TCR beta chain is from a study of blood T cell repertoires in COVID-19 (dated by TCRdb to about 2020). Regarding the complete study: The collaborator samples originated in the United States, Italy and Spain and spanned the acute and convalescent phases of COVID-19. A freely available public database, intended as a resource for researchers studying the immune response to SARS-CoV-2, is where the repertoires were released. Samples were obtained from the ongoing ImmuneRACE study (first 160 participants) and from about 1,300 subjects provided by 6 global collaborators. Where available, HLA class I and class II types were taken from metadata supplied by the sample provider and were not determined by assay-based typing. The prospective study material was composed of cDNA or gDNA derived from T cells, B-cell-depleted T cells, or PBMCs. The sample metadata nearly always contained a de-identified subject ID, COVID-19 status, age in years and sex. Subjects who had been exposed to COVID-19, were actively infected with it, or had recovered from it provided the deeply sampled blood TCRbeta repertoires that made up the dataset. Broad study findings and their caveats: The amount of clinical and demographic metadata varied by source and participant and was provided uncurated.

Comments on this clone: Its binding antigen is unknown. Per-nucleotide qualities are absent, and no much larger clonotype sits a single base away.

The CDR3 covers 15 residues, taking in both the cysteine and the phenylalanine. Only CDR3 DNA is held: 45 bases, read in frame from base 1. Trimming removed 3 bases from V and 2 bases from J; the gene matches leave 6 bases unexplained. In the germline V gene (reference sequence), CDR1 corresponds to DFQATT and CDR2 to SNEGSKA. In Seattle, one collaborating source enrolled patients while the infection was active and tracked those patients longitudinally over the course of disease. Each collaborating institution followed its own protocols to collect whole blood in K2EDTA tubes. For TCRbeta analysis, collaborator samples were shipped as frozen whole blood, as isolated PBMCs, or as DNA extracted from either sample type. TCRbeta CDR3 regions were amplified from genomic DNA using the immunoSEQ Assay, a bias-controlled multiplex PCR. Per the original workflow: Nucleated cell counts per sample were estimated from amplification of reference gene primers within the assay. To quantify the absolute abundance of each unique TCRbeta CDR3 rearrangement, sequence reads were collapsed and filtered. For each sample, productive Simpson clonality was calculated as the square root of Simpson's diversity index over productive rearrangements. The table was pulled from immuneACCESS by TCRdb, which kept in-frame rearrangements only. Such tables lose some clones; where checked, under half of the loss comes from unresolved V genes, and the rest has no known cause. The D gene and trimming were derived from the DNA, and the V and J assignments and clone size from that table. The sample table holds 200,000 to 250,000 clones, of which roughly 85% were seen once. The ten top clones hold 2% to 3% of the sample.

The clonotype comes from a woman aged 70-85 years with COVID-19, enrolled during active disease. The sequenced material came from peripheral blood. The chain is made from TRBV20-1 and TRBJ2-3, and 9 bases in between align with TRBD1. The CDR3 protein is CSASPRDRATDTQYF. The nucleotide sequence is TGCAGTGCTAGTCCCCGGGACAGGGCCACAGATACGCAGTATTTT.